This TCR beta chain came from a study of T cell repertoires in cytomegalovirus infection. Study overall: Epitope selection comprised recently identified HLA-C-restricted CMV epitopes and well-studied HLA-B-restricted CMV epitopes. Both a matching HLA type and CMV infection were indicated by public TCR beta signatures.

Study results and limitations: Accumulated public TCR beta family frequency recognized individuals carrying CMV together with the relevant HLA.

V was pared by 5 bases and J by 0 bases, with 13 bases between. Germline CDR1 is SEHNR and CDR2 is FQNEAQ (reference sequence). CDR3 length: 16 amino acids. This clonotype was counted a few times. Antigen: not known. Via MiXCR, TCRdb re-called the reads, giving one row per CDR3 protein. The sample contains roughly 800,000 distinct CDR3 sequences, around 29% of which appear only once. The J gene is TRBJ2-2, the V gene TRBV7-9; D perhaps matches TRBD2 (5 bases). This sequence originates from a human donor in good health (CMV status not recorded). Some clones in this sample may be carry-over from other donors' samples. The sequenced sample was cultured CD8+ T cells from PBMCs, obtained from culture after CMV antigen stimulation. CDR3 sequence: CASSPPLGTNTGELFF. CDR3 coding DNA: TGTGCCAGCAGCCCCCCCCTCGGGACGAACACCGGGGAGCTGTTTTTT.